What follows describes a single TCR beta chain. Its target is not known. RNA extraction was followed by reverse transcription into cDNA, which acted as the sequencing template. Measured with immunoSEQ multiplex PCR; TCRdb has only the in-frame clones, and not every one. This table has over 150,000 clones, about 48% appearing once. Specified treatment: oral pan-JAK inhibitor, 5-10 mg twice daily. The sample belongs to a study of CD8+ T cells in alopecia areata. Whole-study findings and limits: Higher clonality than in normal scalp was seen in lesional scalp, especially alopecia totalis/universalis. Unlike in mice, where it was clearer, TCR sharing across patients was less clear, possibly HLA-related. A large proportion of expanded lesional clones were detected persisting in scalp and blood during tofacitinib. Uncertainty about whether baseline CD8+ expansion is linked to response remains, with one nonresponder.

This clonotype originated in a human donor with alopecia areata. This material consisted of CD8+ T cells sorted from blood, taken at week 24, from a patient treated with tofacitinib.

In DNA form, the CDR3 reads TGTGCCTGGGGCCAGGGGGTCGGCGGGGAGCTGTTTTTT. Translating it yields CAWGQGVGGELFF. The chain couples TRBV30 to TRBJ2-2; 7 nucleotides match TRBD1. Per the germline V gene, CDR1 is GTSNPN and CDR2 is SVGIG (reference sequence). With 5 bases clipped from V and 7 bases from J, the junction kept 7 bases outside the gene matches. This CDR3 has 13 residues.